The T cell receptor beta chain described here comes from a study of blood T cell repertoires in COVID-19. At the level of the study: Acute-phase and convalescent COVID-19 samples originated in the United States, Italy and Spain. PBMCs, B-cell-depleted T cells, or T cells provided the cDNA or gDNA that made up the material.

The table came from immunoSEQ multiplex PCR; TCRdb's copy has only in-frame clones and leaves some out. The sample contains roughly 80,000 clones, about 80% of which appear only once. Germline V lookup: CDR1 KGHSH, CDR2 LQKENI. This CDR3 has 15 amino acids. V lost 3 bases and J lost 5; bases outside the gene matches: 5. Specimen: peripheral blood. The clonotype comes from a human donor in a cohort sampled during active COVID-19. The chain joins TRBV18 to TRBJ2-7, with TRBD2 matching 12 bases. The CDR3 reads CASSPRTSGEHEQYF. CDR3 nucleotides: TGTGCCAGCTCACCGAGGACTAGCGGGGAGCACGAGCAGTACTTC.